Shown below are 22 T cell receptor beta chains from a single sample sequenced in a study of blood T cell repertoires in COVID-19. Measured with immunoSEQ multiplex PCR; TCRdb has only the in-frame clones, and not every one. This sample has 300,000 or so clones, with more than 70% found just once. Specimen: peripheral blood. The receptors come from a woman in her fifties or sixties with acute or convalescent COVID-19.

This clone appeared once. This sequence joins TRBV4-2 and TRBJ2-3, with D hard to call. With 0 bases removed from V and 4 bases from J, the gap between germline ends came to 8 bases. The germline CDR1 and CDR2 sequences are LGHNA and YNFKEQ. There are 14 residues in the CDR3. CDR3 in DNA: TGTGCCAGCAGCCAAGATCGTGGCCCAGATACGCAGTATTTT. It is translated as CASSQDRGPDTQYF.

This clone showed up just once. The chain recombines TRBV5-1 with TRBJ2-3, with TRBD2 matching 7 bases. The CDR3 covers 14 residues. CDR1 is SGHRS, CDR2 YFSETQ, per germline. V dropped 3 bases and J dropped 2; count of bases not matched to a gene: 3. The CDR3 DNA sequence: TGCGCCAGCAGCTCCGGACTAGTCACAGATACGCAGTATTTT. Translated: CASSSGLVTDTQYF.

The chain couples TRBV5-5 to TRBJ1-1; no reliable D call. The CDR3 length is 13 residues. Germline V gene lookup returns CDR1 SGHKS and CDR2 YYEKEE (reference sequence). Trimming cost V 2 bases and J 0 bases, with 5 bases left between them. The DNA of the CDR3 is TGTGCCAGCAGCTTATCTTTGAACACTGAAGCTTTCTTT. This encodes CASSLSLNTEAFF.

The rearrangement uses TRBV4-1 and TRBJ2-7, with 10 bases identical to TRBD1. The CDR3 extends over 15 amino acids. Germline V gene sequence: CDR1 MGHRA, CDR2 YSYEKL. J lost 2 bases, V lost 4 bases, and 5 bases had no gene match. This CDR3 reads CASSPQGTGAYEQYF. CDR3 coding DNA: TGCGCCAGCAGCCCCCAAGGGACAGGGGCCTACGAGCAGTACTTC.

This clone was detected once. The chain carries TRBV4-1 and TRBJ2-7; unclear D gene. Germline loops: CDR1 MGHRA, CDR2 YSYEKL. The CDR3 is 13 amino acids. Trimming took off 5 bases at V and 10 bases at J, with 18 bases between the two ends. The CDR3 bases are TGCGCCAGCAGCTTAAGAGACTCCTTCGAACAGTACTTC. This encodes CASSLRDSFEQYF.

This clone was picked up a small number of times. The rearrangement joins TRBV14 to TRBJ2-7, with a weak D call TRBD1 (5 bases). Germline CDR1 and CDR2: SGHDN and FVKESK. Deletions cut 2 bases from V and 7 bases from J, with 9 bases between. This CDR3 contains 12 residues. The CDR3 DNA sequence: TGTGCCAGCAGCCAACAGGGATGGGAGCAGTACTTC. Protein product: CASSQQGWEQYF.

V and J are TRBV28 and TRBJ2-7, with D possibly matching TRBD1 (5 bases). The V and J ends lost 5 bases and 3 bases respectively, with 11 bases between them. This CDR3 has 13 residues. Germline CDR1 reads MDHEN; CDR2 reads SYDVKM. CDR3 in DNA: TGTGCCAGCAGTATGCAGGGCAGCTACGAGCAGTACGTC. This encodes CASSMQGSYEQYV.

CDR3: CASSLVGLFAGELFF. The CDR3 coding sequence is TGTGCCAGCAGCTTAGTGGGGCTTTTTGCCGGGGAGCTGTTTTTT. The chain couples TRBV7-9 to TRBJ2-2; a possible D gene is TRBD1 (5 bases). Trimming took off 1 base at V and 6 bases at J, with 12 bases between the two ends. This CDR3 has 15 amino acids. Germline V CDR1 and CDR2: SEHNR, FQNEAQ (reference sequence).

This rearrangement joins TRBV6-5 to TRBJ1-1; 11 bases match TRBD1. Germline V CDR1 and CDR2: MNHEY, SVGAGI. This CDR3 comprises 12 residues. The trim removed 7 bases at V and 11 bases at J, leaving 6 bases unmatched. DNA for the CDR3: TGTGCCAGCACCCGGACAGGGGGCGTTGCTTTCTTT. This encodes CASTRTGGVAFF.

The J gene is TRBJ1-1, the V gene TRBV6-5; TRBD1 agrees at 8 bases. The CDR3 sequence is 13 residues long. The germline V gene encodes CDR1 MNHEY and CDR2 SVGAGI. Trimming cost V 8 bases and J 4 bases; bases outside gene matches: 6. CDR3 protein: CASLTGGSTEAFF. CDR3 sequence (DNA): TGTGCCAGCCTAACAGGGGGGTCCACTGAAGCTTTCTTT.

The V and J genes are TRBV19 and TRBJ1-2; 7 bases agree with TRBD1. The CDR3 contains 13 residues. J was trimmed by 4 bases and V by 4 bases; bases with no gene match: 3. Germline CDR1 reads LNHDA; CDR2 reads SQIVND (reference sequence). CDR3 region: CASSNRTGYGYTF. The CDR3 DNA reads TGTGCCAGTAGTAATCGGACAGGCTATGGCTACACCTTC.

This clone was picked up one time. This chain's CDR3 is CASSVSSLDSQYF. The CDR3 DNA follows: TGCGCCAGCAGCGTGTCTAGCCTAGACTCCCAGTACTTC. V is TRBV5-1 and J is TRBJ2-5; D is possibly TRBD2 (5 bases). V was shortened by 4 bases and J by 9 bases, with 16 bases between the two germline ends. From germline, CDR1 is SGHRS and CDR2 YFSETQ. The CDR3 runs 13 residues.

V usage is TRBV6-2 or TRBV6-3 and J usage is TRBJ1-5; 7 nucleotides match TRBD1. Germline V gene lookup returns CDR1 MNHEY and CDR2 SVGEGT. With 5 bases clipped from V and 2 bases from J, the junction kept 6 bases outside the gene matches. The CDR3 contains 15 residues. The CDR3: CASSVEGGGNQPQHF. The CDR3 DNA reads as TGTGCCAGCAGTGTTGAAGGGGGCGGCAATCAGCCCCAGCATTTT.

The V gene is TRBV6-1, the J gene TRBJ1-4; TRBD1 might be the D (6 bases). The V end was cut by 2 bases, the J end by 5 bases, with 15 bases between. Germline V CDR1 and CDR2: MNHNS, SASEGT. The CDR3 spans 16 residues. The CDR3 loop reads CASSETMGALNEKLFF. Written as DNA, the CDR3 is TGTGCCAGCAGTGAAACCATGGGGGCGCTGAATGAAAAACTGTTTTTT.

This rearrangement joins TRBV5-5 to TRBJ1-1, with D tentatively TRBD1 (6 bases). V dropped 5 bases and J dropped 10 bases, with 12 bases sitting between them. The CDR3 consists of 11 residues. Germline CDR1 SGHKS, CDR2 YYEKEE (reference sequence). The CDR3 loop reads CASSGGLGAFF. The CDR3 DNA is TGTGCCAGCAGTGGGGGCCTGGGAGCTTTCTTT.

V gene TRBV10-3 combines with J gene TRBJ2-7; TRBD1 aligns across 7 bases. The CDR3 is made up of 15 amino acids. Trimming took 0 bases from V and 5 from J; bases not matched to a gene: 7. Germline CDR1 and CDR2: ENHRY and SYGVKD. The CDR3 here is CAISESRQGSDEQYV. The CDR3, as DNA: TGTGCCATCAGTGAGTCACGACAGGGTTCCGACGAGCAGTACGTC.

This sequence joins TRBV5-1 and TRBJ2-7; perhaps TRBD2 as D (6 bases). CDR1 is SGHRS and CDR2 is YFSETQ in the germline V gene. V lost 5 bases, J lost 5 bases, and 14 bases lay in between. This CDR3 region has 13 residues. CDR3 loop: CASSLWAGNEQYV. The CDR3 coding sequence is TGCGCCAGCAGTTTATGGGCGGGGAACGAGCAGTACGTC.

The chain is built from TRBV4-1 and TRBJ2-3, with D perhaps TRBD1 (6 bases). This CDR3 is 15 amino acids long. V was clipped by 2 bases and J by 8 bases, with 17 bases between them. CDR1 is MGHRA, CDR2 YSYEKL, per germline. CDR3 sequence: CASSQILPGQATQYF. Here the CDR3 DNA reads TGCGCCAGCAGCCAAATCCTCCCGGGACAAGCTACGCAGTATTTT.

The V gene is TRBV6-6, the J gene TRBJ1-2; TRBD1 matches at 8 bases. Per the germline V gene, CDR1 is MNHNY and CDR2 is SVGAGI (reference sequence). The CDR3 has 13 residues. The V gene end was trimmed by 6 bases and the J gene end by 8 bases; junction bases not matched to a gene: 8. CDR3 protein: CASRILTGEGYTF. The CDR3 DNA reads TGTGCCAGCAGGATCCTGACAGGGGAGGGCTACACCTTC.

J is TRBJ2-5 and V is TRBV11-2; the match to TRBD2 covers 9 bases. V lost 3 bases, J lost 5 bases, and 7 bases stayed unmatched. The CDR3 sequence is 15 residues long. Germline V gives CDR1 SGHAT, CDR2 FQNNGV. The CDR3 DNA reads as TGTGCCAGCAGCTTGCTCCTCGGACTAGCGGAGACCCAGTACTTC. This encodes CASSLLLGLAETQYF.

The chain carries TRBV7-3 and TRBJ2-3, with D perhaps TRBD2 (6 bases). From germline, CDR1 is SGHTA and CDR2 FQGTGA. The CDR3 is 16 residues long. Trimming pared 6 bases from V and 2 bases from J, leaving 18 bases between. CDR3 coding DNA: TGTGCCAGCAGTCCTGGGGGAGGTCTATACACAGATACGCAGTATTTT. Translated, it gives CASSPGGGLYTDTQYF.

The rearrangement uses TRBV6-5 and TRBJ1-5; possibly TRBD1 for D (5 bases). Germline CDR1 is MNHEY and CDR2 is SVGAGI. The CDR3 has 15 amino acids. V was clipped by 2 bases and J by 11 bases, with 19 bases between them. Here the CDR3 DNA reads TGTGCCAGCAGTTACAGTGGGCAGGGCGGAGTGACCCAGCATTTT. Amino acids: CASSYSGQGGVTQHF.